One and the same sample provided the 9 T cell receptor beta chains below, sequenced in a study of control samples from healthy donors and cancer patients. Libraries were prepared by immunoSEQ multiplex PCR; TCRdb keeps only in-frame clonotypes and omits some of them. Of some 130,000 clones listed, around 85% are singletons. What was sequenced was blood. These receptors were collected from a woman in her 30s in good health.

This chain joins TRBV9 and TRBJ1-6, with D perhaps matching TRBD1 (6 bases). The CDR3 is 13 amino acids. V dropped 2 bases and J dropped 10 bases, with 10 bases sitting between them. CDR1 is SGDLS and CDR2 is YYNGEE in the germline V gene. The CDR3 sequence is CASSVSDSSPLHF. As DNA, the CDR3 is TGTGCCAGCAGCGTTTCGGACAGCTCACCCCTCCACTTT.

In its sample, this clone was seen a few times. CDR3 nucleotide sequence: TGTGCCAGCAGCGTAGGAGGCACCGGGGAGCTGTTTTTT. Encoded protein: CASSVGGTGELFF. The chain carries TRBV3-1 (or the pseudogene TRBV3-2) and TRBJ2-2, with D tentatively TRBD2 (5 bases). Germline V gene sequence: CDR1 LGHDT, CDR2 YNNKEL (reference sequence). This CDR3 region has 13 residues. The germline V and J ends were trimmed by 5 bases and 4 bases, with 8 bases remaining between them.

This chain joins TRBV9 and TRBJ2-5, with D hard to call. CDR1 is SGDLS, CDR2 YYNGEE, per germline. The V gene lost 1 base and the J gene lost 4 bases, with 14 bases spanning the gap. The CDR3 spans 15 residues. The chain's CDR3 is CASSVSGLSGETQYF. In DNA form, the CDR3 reads TGTGCCAGCAGCGTATCCGGCCTCTCCGGAGAGACCCAGTACTTC.

The CDR3 region has the DNA TGCGCCAGCAGCTCGGGACAGCTCACCGGGGAGCTGTTTTTT. Translated, it gives CASSSGQLTGELFF. The gene calls are TRBV5-1 and TRBJ2-2, with 7 positions matching TRBD1. J gave up 4 bases and V 3 bases, and 3 bases lay outside the gene matches. Germline-derived CDR1 and CDR2 are SGHRS and YFSETQ. The CDR3 sequence is 14 residues long.

The CDR3 spells CASSSGATSAYNEQFF. The CDR3 nucleotides are TGCGCCAGCAGCTCAGGGGCGACTAGCGCCTACAATGAGCAGTTCTTC. V is TRBV5-1 and J is TRBJ2-1; 8 bases line up with TRBD2. This CDR3 spans 16 amino acids. Germline loops: CDR1 SGHRS, CDR2 YFSETQ. The V and J ends lost 3 bases and 2 bases, in that order; junction bases with no gene match: 7. Combining the CDR3 with reference TRBV5-1 and TRBJ2-1 gives the whole variable domain KAGVTQTPRYLIKTRGQQVTLSCSPISGHRSVSWYQQTPGQGLQFLFEYFSETQRNKGNFPGRFSGRQFSNSRSEMNVSTLELGDSALYLCASSSGATSAYNEQFFGPGTRLTVL.

The chain links TRBV2 to TRBJ2-7; perhaps TRBD1 as D (6 bases). V was cut by 3 bases and J by 6 bases, with 15 bases left in between. Germline assignment: CDR1 SNHLY and CDR2 FYNNEI. There are 14 residues in the CDR3. The CDR3, as DNA: TGTGCCAGCAGTGATAGGGTCAGGGGCTTCGAGCAGTACTTC. Translation: CASSDRVRGFEQYF.

The chain recombines TRBV11-2 with TRBJ2-7, with TRBD2 identical over 9 bases. This CDR3 is 14 amino acids long. Trimming took 2 bases from V and 12 from J; bases not matched to a gene: 11. Per germline, CDR1 SGHAT and CDR2 FQNNGV. CDR3 sequence (DNA): TGTGCCAGCAGCTTACTCGGACTAGCGCTAGAGAGGTACTTC. It is translated as CASSLLGLALERYF.

V and J are TRBV5-1 and TRBJ1-6, with 7 bases fitting TRBD1. The CDR3 is 16 residues long. After removal of 1 base from V and 4 bases from J, the junction contained 5 bases not matched to a gene. Germline V gene sequence: CDR1 SGHRS, CDR2 YFSETQ. The CDR3 is CASSLWDSRYNSPLHF. The CDR3 DNA is TGCGCCAGCAGCTTGTGGGACAGTCGTTATAATTCACCCCTCCACTTT.

The chain carries TRBV6-5 and TRBJ1-2; 8 nucleotides align to TRBD1. Germline CDR1 is MNHEY and CDR2 is SVGAGI. The J segment lost 11 bases and the V segment lost 6 bases, leaving 17 bases of the junction unmatched. This CDR3 comprises 15 residues. The CDR3 loop is CASRNPGGAKWGYTF. For the CDR3, the DNA is TGTGCCAGCAGGAATCCAGGGGGCGCAAAGTGGGGTTACACCTTC.